These 16 T cell receptor beta chains originate from one sample sequenced in a study of blood T cells in healthy people across ages. Alongside a J-beta primer mix, a sample-barcoded 5' primer served in a second PCR lasting about 7 to 11 cycles. In TCRdb, the 5' RACE reads were re-called with MiXCR into one record per CDR3 protein. Of 850,000 to 950,000 distinct CDR3 sequences listed, around 30% are singletons. Sample: blood. The receptor source for this set is an elderly woman in good health.

For this clonotype: The germline gene is not matched at one end of the junction; a read error may be the cause. The chain links TRBV4-3 to TRBJ1-2; no clear D gene. This CDR3 has 16 amino acids. Germline V gene sequence: CDR1 LGHNA, CDR2 YSLEER. The CDR3 is CASSQGNPGVHYGYTF. The DNA of the CDR3 is TGCGCCAGCAGTCAAGGGAATCCCGGGGTCCACTATGGCTACACCTTC.

This clonotype was seen repeatedly, ten times or more. The chain links TRBV6-6 to TRBJ2-5; D is unclear. V lost 7 bases, J lost 1 base, and 10 bases lay in between. Germline V gives CDR1 MNHNY, CDR2 SVGAGI (reference sequence). The CDR3 is 13 residues long. The CDR3 coding sequence is TGTGCCAGCACCCCCGACACCCAAGAGACCCAGTACTTC. It specifies CASTPDTQETQYF.

This clonotype was picked up many times. The chain employs TRBV5-1 and TRBJ2-6, with D perhaps TRBD1 (6 bases). Per the germline V gene, CDR1 is SGHRS and CDR2 is YFSETQ. The CDR3 is 15 amino acids. V lost 4 bases to trimming and J lost 2 bases, with 10 bases between them. DNA for the CDR3: TGCGCCAGCAGCGGGCCAGGGGCTGGGGCCAACGTCCTGACTTTC. Amino acid sequence: CASSGPGAGANVLTF.

This clonotype showed up just a few times. The rearrangement links TRBV20-1 to TRBJ2-4; 11 positions match TRBD2. CDR3 length: 12 residues. The V gene's germline CDR1 is DFQATT and CDR2 SNEGSKA (reference sequence). J gave up 9 bases and V 4 bases, and 2 bases lay outside the gene matches. The CDR3 coding sequence is TGCAGTGCTACCACTAGCGGGGGCATTCAGTACTTC. This encodes CSATTSGGIQYF.

The V gene is TRBV21-1, the J gene TRBJ1-2. TRBV21-1 is an annotated pseudogene. The CDR3 extends over 21 amino acids. The CDR3 DNA follows: TGTGCCAGCAGCAAAGTATGCACCTCAGATACAACAGAGCACGACTTGAGGAGCTACACCTTC. Translating gives CASSKVCTSDTTEHDLRSYTF.

Many counts were recorded for this clonotype. The chain links TRBV7-2 to TRBJ2-5; no reliable D call. Trimming stripped 5 bases from V and 7 bases from J, with 17 bases between. Germline CDR1 and CDR2: SGHTA and FQGNSA. The CDR3 is 14 residues long. The CDR3 loop is CASSLTALEGTQYF. Here the CDR3 DNA reads TGTGCCAGCAGCCTCACAGCCCTTGAAGGGACCCAGTACTTC.

A few counts support this clonotype. The rearrangement joins TRBV5-1 to TRBJ1-4, with no clear D. The V and J ends lost 4 bases and 0 bases respectively, with 7 bases between them. This CDR3 spans 14 amino acids. Per germline, CDR1 SGHRS and CDR2 YFSETQ. The CDR3 region is CASSHTTTNEKLFF. CDR3 sequence (DNA): TGCGCCAGCAGCCACACAACAACTAATGAAAAACTGTTTTTT. Complete variable domain (other parts from reference TRBV5-1 and TRBJ1-4): KAGVTQTPRYLIKTRGQQVTLSCSPISGHRSVSWYQQTPGQGLQFLFEYFSETQRNKGNFPGRFSGRQFSNSRSEMNVSTLELGDSALYLCASSHTTTNEKLFFGSGTQLSVL.

In the case of this clonotype: At one end, the junction sequence differs from germline, possibly due to a read error. V is TRBV7-9 and J is TRBJ2-7, with 8 bases aligning to TRBD1. The CDR3 spans 13 residues. Germline CDR1 and CDR2: SEHNR and FQNEAQ (reference sequence). CDR3 loop: CASSPGGAYEQNF. The CDR3 DNA reads TGTGCCAGCAGCCCAGGGGGCGCCTACGAGCAGAACTTC.

This chain uses TRBV6-6 with TRBJ1-1; D is possibly TRBD1 (5 bases). V was shortened by 5 bases and J by 3 bases, with 10 bases between the two germline ends. The V gene's germline CDR1 is MNHNY and CDR2 SVGAGI (reference sequence). CDR3 length: 13 amino acids. CDR3 sequence: CASSATGDTEAFF. CDR3 DNA sequence: TGTGCCAGCAGTGCAACAGGAGACACTGAAGCTTTCTTT.

This clonotype was counted only a few times. This sequence joins TRBV14 and TRBJ2-5; 10 nucleotides agree with TRBD1. The CDR3 has 16 amino acids. Germline-derived CDR1 and CDR2 are SGHDN and FVKESK. V gave up 1 base and J gave up 5 bases; unmatched junction bases: 7. The CDR3, as DNA: TGTGCCAGCAGCCAAGGAGGACAGGGGGTGGTGGAGACCCAGTACTTC. Its translation is CASSQGGQGVVETQYF.

In its sample, this clonotype was seen many times. V is TRBV5-4 and J is TRBJ2-5; 12 nucleotides line up with TRBD1. Germline CDR1 SGHNT, CDR2 YYREEE (reference sequence). V was clipped by 4 bases and J by 2 bases; unmatched bases: 6. This CDR3 is built from 16 residues. The DNA of the CDR3 is TGTGCCAGCAGCAAGGGGGACAGGGGGCTTCAAGAGACCCAGTACTTC. This translates into CASSKGDRGLQETQYF.

This clonotype was detected a few times. The chain combines TRBV12-3 or TRBV12-4 with TRBJ2-3, with D unclear. V was shortened by 6 bases and J by 0 bases, with 13 bases between the two germline ends. This CDR3 is built from 15 residues. For the CDR3, the DNA is TGTGCCAGCAGACCGGACGGAGTGAGCACAGATACGCAGTATTTT. It translates to CASRPDGVSTDTQYF.

The gene calls are TRBV6-2 or TRBV6-3 and TRBJ2-1, with 7 bases aligning to TRBD2. The end of the DNA fits TRBJ2-7 better, so the J call may be wrong. The CDR3 runs to 15 residues. Germline-derived CDR1 and CDR2 are MNHEY and SVGEGT. Written as DNA, the CDR3 is TGTGCCAGCAGTCATGCACTAGCGAGAGCCGACGAGCAGTACTTC. This gives the protein CASSHALARADEQYF.

This rearrangement joins TRBV6-2 or TRBV6-3 to TRBJ2-7; D gene unclear. This CDR3 has 15 residues. The germline V and J ends were trimmed by 2 bases and 1 base, with 12 bases remaining between them. CDR1 is MNHEY and CDR2 is SVGEGT in the germline V gene. CDR3 sequence reads: CASSYRVRPSYEQYF. In DNA form, the CDR3 reads TGTGCCAGCAGTTACAGGGTCCGACCTTCCTACGAGCAGTACTTC.

The J gene is TRBJ2-7, the V gene TRBV4-3, with 8 bases that match TRBD2. The CDR3 totals 15 residues. Germline CDR1 is LGHNA and CDR2 is YSLEER. V was pared by 1 base and J by 2 bases, with 4 bases of the junction left unmatched. The CDR3 protein is CASSQGVSGTYEQYF. The CDR3 DNA follows: TGCGCCAGCAGCCAAGGGGTTAGCGGGACCTACGAGCAGTACTTC.

In regard to this clonotype: This may come from a read error, since a much larger clone is one base off. This chain uses TRBV7-9 with TRBJ1-2; D is uncertain. CDR3 length equals 14 residues. CDR1 is SEHNR, CDR2 FQNEAQ, per germline (reference sequence). V lost 3 bases and J 4 bases, leaving 12 bases between the germline ends. CDR3 DNA sequence: TGTGCCAGCAGCTTTTTAACTCCGGGCTATGGCTACACCTTC. Encoded protein: CASSFLTPGYGYTF.